One and the same sample provided the 14 T cell receptor beta chains below, sequenced in a study of T-cell reconstitution after alpha-beta-depleted transplantation in children. TCRbeta library preparation incorporated unique molecular identifiers. TCRdb reprocessed the PCR reads via MiXCR and lists one record per CDR3 protein. Among about 640,000 distinct CDR3 sequences, 10% to 15% were seen once, and the ten largest hold around 2.2%. The input for sequencing was PBMCs, mostly from graft donor cells, taken 360 days after TCRalphabeta/CD19-depleted stem cell transplant. The source is a male patient younger than 18 who had a stem cell transplant for acute myeloid leukemia, so the T cells may come from the graft donor.

This rearrangement joins TRBV20-1 to TRBJ2-7, with 11 nucleotides matching TRBD2. This CDR3 contains 14 residues. Germline loops: CDR1 DFQATT, CDR2 SNEGSKA (reference sequence). The J segment lost 1 base and the V segment lost 3 bases, leaving 2 bases of the junction unmatched. The DNA for the CDR3 is TGCAGTGCTAGGACTAGCGGGACATCCTACGAGCAGTACTTC. It specifies CSARTSGTSYEQYF.

This clonotype was counted ten times or more. The J gene is TRBJ2-2, the V gene TRBV5-1; 12 nucleotides agree with TRBD2. Germline assignment: CDR1 SGHRS and CDR2 YFSETQ. The V segment lost 4 bases and the J segment 1 base; nucleotides outside the gene matches: 2. The CDR3 has 16 amino acids. DNA for the CDR3: TGCGCCAGCAGCATACTAGCGGGAGGGAACACCGGGGAGCTGTTTTTT. It is translated as CASSILAGGNTGELFF.

This clonotype was counted a few times. This sequence joins TRBV4-3 and TRBJ2-3, with 9 positions matching TRBD2. The CDR3 is 17 amino acids. V shed 3 bases, J shed 2 bases, and the junction held 9 bases outside the gene matches. Looked up from germline, CDR1 is LGHNA and CDR2 is YSLEER. DNA for the CDR3: TGCGCCAGCAGCCACGGGGTGACTAGCGGAGTCACAGATACGCAGTATTTT. It translates to CASSHGVTSGVTDTQYF.

This clonotype was seen many times. The chain recombines TRBV20-1 with TRBJ2-4; D is unclear. The V gene's germline CDR1 is DFQATT and CDR2 SNEGSKA (reference sequence). This CDR3 region has 14 residues. V was clipped by 3 bases and J by 0 bases, with 9 bases between them. The CDR3 sequence is CSASFLIAKNIQYF. The CDR3 DNA sequence: TGCAGTGCTAGTTTTCTAATAGCCAAAAACATTCAGTACTTC.

This clonotype has more than one count but fewer than ten. The V call is TRBV20-1, the J call TRBJ2-7; 8 bases match TRBD2. Germline assignment: CDR1 DFQATT and CDR2 SNEGSKA (reference sequence). The CDR3 is 14 residues long. V was clipped by 5 bases and J by 4 bases; unmatched bases: 10. The CDR3 region has the DNA TGCAGTGCTGGTACTAGCGGTAATTGGTACGAGCAGTACTTC. This gives the protein CSAGTSGNWYEQYF.

The chain combines TRBV29-1 with TRBJ1-2; 7 bases are shared with TRBD1. The CDR3 has 13 residues. Germline CDR1 SQVTM, CDR2 ANQGSEA. The V and J ends lost 6 bases and 5 bases, in that order; junction bases with no gene match: 9. This chain's CDR3 is CSVIWDRSYGYTF. As DNA, the CDR3 is TGCAGCGTAATATGGGACAGATCATATGGCTACACCTTC. The full variable domain, in which reference TRBV29-1 and TRBJ1-2 provide the parts outside the CDR3, is SAVISQKPSRDICQRGTSLTIQCQVDSQVTMMFWYRQQPGQSLTLIATANQGSEATYESGFVIDKFPISRPNLTFSTLTVSNMSPEDSSIYLCSVIWDRSYGYTFGSGTRLTVV.

This clonotype has a handful of counts. This chain connects TRBV14 to TRBJ2-1; either TRBD1 or TRBD2 may supply D (5 bases each). CDR3 length: 16 residues. In germline, CDR1 is SGHDN, CDR2 FVKESK. The ends were cut back, 2 bases at V and 7 bases at J, with 18 bases in the middle. In nucleotides, the CDR3 is TGTGCCAGCAGCCAAAATCCGGGACCCAGCAAAAATGAGCAGTTCTTC. Translation gives CASSQNPGPSKNEQFF.

In its sample, this clonotype was seen a few times. The J gene is TRBJ1-1, the V gene TRBV28, with a possible D match to TRBD1 (5 bases). The CDR3 covers 16 residues. V was cut by 3 bases and J by 5 bases, with 19 bases left in between. Germline lookup yields CDR1 MDHEN and CDR2 SYDVKM. CDR3 region: CASSFTGDVGRTEAFF. For the CDR3, the DNA is TGTGCCAGCAGTTTTACTGGGGACGTCGGGAGAACTGAAGCTTTCTTT.

A few counts support this clonotype. The gene calls are TRBV28 and TRBJ2-4; possibly TRBD1 for D (6 bases). The CDR3 runs 17 residues. Germline lookup yields CDR1 MDHEN and CDR2 SYDVKM. V was shortened by 0 bases and J by 0 bases, with 12 bases between the two germline ends. In DNA, the CDR3 is TGTGCCAGCAGTTTATGGGTAGGCAGGGGAGCCAAAAACATTCAGTACTTC. Translating gives CASSLWVGRGAKNIQYF.

The rearrangement links TRBV7-3 to TRBJ2-7; 11 bases are a match to TRBD2. The CDR3 covers 17 residues. Per germline, CDR1 SGHTA and CDR2 FQGTGA. Trimming removed 2 bases from V and 2 bases from J; junction bases left unmatched: 8. CDR3 bases: TGTGCCAGCAGCTTAGACGGACTAGCGGGTATACCCTACGAGCAGTACTTC. Residues: CASSLDGLAGIPYEQYF.

Only a few counts were recorded for this clonotype. The CDR3 here is CSVGHPGGADYGYTF. The CDR3 DNA sequence: TGCAGCGTTGGCCACCCAGGGGGCGCCGACTATGGCTACACCTTC. The chain links TRBV29-1 to TRBJ1-2; 8 bases agree with TRBD1. This CDR3 comprises 15 residues. V shed 4 bases and J 3 bases; nucleotides not matched to a gene: 10. The germline V gene encodes CDR1 SQVTM and CDR2 ANQGSEA.

The table lists this clonotype with many counts. The chain combines TRBV29-1 with TRBJ2-2, with D perhaps matching TRBD1 (5 bases). The V gene lost 7 bases and the J gene lost 7 bases, with 13 bases spanning the gap. This CDR3 region has 12 residues. Germline lookup yields CDR1 SQVTM and CDR2 ANQGSEA. The CDR3 nucleotides are TGCAGCGGGGGCGGTACGGGCGGGGAGCTGTTTTTT. Residues: CSGGGTGGELFF.

The sample holds a few counts of this clonotype. V and J are TRBV4-3 and TRBJ1-4; no definite D call. The CDR3 is 16 residues long. Per germline, CDR1 LGHNA and CDR2 YSLEER. Trimming removed 0 bases at V and 11 bases at J, with 19 bases between. DNA for the CDR3: TGCGCCAGCAGCCAAGATTTGGAGGGTCCAGGAGGTAAACTGTTTTTT. Protein sequence: CASSQDLEGPGGKLFF.

V gene TRBV29-1 combines with J gene TRBJ2-7; D unclear. Germline CDR1 reads SQVTM; CDR2 reads ANQGSEA. This CDR3 comprises 14 residues. The V end was cut by 1 base, the J end by 3 bases, with 13 bases between. CDR3 coding DNA: TGCAGCGTTGAAGCCAGAGACAAGTACTACGAGCAGTACTTC. Its protein is CSVEARDKYYEQYF.